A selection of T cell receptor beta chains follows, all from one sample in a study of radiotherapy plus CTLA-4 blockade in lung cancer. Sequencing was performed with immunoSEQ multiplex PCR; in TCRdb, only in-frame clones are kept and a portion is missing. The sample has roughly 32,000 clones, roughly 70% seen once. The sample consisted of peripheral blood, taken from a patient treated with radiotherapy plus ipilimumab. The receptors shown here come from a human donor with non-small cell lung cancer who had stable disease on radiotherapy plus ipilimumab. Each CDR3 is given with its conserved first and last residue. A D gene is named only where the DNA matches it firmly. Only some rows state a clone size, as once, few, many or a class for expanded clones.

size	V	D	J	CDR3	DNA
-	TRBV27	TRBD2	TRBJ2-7	CASSRRGEGYEQYF	TGTGCCAGCAGCCGCAGAGGGGAGGGCTACGAGCAGTACTTC
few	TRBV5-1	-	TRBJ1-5	CASSLEGGLQPQHF	TGCGCCAGCAGCTTGGAAGGGGGGCTTCAGCCCCAGCATTTT
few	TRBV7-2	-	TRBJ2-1	CASSLGGASEANNEQFF	TGTGCCAGCAGCTTAGGAGGCGCTAGCGAGGCGAACAATGAGCAGTTCTTC
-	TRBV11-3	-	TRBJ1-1	CASSLGRNTEAFF	TGTGCCAGCAGCTTAGGACGGAACACTGAAGCTTTCTTT
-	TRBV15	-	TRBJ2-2	CATSRERPGELFF	TGTGCCACCAGCAGAGAGCGGCCCGGGGAGCTGTTTTTT
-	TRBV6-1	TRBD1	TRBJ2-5	CASSEQGAQMETQYF	TGTGCCAGCAGTGAACAGGGGGCGCAAATGGAGACCCAGTACTTC
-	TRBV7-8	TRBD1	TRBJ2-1	CASGQGAEYNEQFF	TGTGCCAGCGGGCAGGGGGCAGAGTACAATGAGCAGTTCTTC
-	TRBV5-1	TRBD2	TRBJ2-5	CASSIRTSGSGETQYF	TGCGCCAGCAGCATCAGGACTAGCGGGAGTGGAGAGACCCAGTACTTC
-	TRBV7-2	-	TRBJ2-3	CASSFRRTSDTQYF	TGTGCCAGCAGCTTCCGGAGGACCTCGGATACGCAGTATTTT
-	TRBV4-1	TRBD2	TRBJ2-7	CASSQATSGRFYEQYF	TGCGCCAGCAGCCAAGCAACTAGCGGGCGCTTCTACGAGCAGTACTTC
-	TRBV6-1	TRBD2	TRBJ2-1	CASSERLAGAWNEQFF	TGTGCCAGCAGTGAAAGACTAGCGGGAGCATGGAATGAGCAGTTCTTC
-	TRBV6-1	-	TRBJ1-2	CASSPQGRRNYGYTF	TGTGCCAGCAGTCCCCAGGGACGGAGGAACTATGGCTACACCTTC
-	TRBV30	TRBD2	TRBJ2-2	CAWSGLPGLAGLANTGELFF	TGTGCCTGGAGTGGCCTACCGGGACTAGCGGGATTAGCGAACACCGGGGAGCTGTTTTTT
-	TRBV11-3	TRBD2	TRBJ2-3	CASRLRRESTQYF	TGTGCCAGCAGACTGAGGCGGGAGAGTACGCAGTATTTT
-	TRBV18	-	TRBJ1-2	CASSLTRASGANYGYTF	TGTGCCAGCTCACTTACCAGGGCATCGGGGGCTAACTATGGCTACACCTTC
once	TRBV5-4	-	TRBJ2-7	CASSQQISPGYEQYF	TGTGCCAGCAGCCAACAAATCTCACCAGGCTACGAGCAGTACTTC
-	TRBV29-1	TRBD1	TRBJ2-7	CSVEFGTGRSPSYEQYF	TGCAGCGTTGAATTTGGGACAGGGCGGTCGCCGTCCTACGAGCAGTACTTC
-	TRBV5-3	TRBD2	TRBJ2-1	CARSFRSGRFSVNEQFF	TGTGCCAGAAGCTTTAGAAGCGGGAGATTTTCCGTCAATGAGCAGTTCTTC
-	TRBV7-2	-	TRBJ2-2	CASSTSYVSTGELFF	TGTGCCAGCAGCACTAGCTACGTGTCCACCGGGGAGCTGTTTTTT
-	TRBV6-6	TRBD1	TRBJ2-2	CASSRTGSLNTGELFF	TGTGCCAGCAGTCGGACAGGGAGCCTGAACACCGGGGAGCTGTTTTTT
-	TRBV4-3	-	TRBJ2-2	CASSQPGELFF	TGCGCCAGCAGCCAACCCGGGGAGCTGTTTTTT
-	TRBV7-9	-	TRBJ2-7	CASSPTGKLYEQYF	TGTGCCAGCAGCCCGACAGGAAAACTCTACGAGCAGTACTTC
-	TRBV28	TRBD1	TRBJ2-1	CASSVTGEGYNEQFF	TGTGCCAGCAGCGTGACAGGGGAAGGGTACAATGAGCAGTTCTTC
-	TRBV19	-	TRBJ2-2	CASTGINTGELFF	TGTGCCAGTACCGGTATAAACACCGGGGAGCTGTTTTTT
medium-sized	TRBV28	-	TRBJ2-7	CASSLYYEQYF	TGTGCCAGCAGTCTCTACTACGAGCAGTACTTC
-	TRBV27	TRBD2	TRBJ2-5	CASSLGTSGRGTQYF	TGTGCCAGCAGCCTCGGGACTAGCGGGAGAGGGACCCAGTACTTC
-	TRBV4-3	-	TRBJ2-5	CASSQDGLGWETQYF	TGCGCCAGCAGCCAAGATGGTCTGGGGTGGGAGACCCAGTACTTC
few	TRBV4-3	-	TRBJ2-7	CASSHIRQEGYEQYF	TGCGCCAGCAGCCATATACGACAGGAGGGCTACGAGCAGTACTTC
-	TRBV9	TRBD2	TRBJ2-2	CASSVVELAGTGELFF	TGTGCCAGCAGCGTAGTCGAGCTAGCGGGAACCGGGGAGCTGTTTTTT
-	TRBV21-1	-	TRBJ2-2	CASSKATTTSDTGELFF	TGTGCCAGCAGCAAAGCCACAACAACTAGTGACACCGGGGAGCTGTTTTTT
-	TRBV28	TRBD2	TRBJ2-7	CAAGREGLYEQYF	TGTGCCGCCGGACGGGAGGGCCTCTACGAGCAGTACTTC
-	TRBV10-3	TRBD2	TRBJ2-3	CAIGVAGGPSSTDTQYF	TGTGCCATAGGGGTAGCGGGAGGGCCCTCTAGCACAGATACGCAGTATTTT
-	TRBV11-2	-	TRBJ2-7	CASSLEGRASYEQYF	TGTGCCAGCAGCTTAGAGGGCAGGGCCTCCTACGAGCAGTACTTC
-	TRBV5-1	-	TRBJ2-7	CASSLDPGSSYEQYF	TGCGCCAGCAGCTTGGACCCTGGGAGCTCCTACGAGCAGTACTTC
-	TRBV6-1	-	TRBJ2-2	CASKKRRNTGELFF	TGTGCCAGCAAAAAGCGGAGAAACACCGGGGAGCTGTTTTTT
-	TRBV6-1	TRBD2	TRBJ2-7	CASSENVGLANYEQYF	TGTGCCAGCAGCGAAAACGTGGGACTAGCGAACTACGAGCAGTACTTC
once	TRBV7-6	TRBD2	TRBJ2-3	CASSLGGSGGSDTQYF	TGTGCCAGCAGCTTAGGAGGTAGCGGGGGGTCGGATACGCAGTATTTT
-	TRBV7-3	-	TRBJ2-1	CASSPLLNEQFF	TGTGCCAGCAGCCCCTTACTGAATGAGCAGTTCTTC
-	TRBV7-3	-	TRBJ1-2	CASSKQAGEGYTF	TGTGCCAGCAGCAAACAGGCGGGGGAGGGCTACACCTTC
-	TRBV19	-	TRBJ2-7	CASSIGRTRYF	TGTGCCAGTAGTATAGGGAGGACCCGGTACTTC
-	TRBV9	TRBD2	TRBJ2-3	CASSVVAGDRRADTQYF	TGTGCCAGCAGCGTAGTAGCGGGAGATAGGAGGGCAGATACGCAGTATTTT
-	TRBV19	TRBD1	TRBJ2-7	CASSIGTGAPYEQYF	TGTGCCAGTAGTATTGGGACAGGGGCCCCCTACGAGCAGTACTTC
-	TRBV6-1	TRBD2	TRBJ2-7	CASSERAASGRSYEQYF	TGTGCCAGCAGTGAAAGGGCGGCTAGCGGGCGTTCCTACGAGCAGTACTTC
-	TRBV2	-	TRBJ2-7	CASTLTLYEQYF	TGTGCCAGCACCCTTACCCTTTACGAGCAGTACTTC
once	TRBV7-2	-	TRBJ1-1	CASSSRRSMNTEAFF	TGTGCCAGCAGCTCTAGGCGCAGCATGAACACTGAAGCTTTCTTT
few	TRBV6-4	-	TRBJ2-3	CASSETSRTDTQYF	TGTGCCAGCAGTGAAACTAGCCGGACAGATACGCAGTATTTT
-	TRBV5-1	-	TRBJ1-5	CASSLGGIGNQPQHF	TGCGCCAGCAGCTTGGGGGGTATCGGCAATCAGCCCCAGCATTTT
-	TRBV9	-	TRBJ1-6	CASSGSLSSYNSPLHF	TGTGCCAGCAGCGGTTCCCTTAGCTCCTATAATTCACCCCTCCACTTT
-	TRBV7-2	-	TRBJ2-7	CASSLVAWSSEQYF	TGTGCCAGCAGCTTAGTGGCGTGGTCTAGCGAGCAGTACTTC
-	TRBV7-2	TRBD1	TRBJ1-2	CASSQPGQGSSGYTF	TGTGCCAGCAGTCAACCGGGACAGGGTTCCAGTGGCTACACCTTC
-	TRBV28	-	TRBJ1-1	CASSLVLGSTEAFF	TGTGCCAGCAGTTTAGTTCTGGGGAGCACTGAAGCTTTCTTT
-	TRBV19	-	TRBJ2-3	CASRAGQHTDTQYF	TGTGCCAGTCGGGCGGGACAACACACAGATACGCAGTATTTT